The 15 T cell receptor beta chains presented below share a single source sample, sequenced in a study of blood T cells in healthy people across ages. For the second PCR, which ran for 7 to 11 cycles, a sample-barcoded 5' primer and a J-beta primer mix were used. Using its own MiXCR run on the 5' RACE reads, TCRdb lists one record per CDR3 protein. The sample lists around 990,000 distinct CDR3 sequences, under 30% occurring once. The same data also went into a second study, on T cells of mothers and their children.

The sequenced sample consisted of blood. The source is a girl aged 2 to 10 in good health.

The chain combines TRBV5-1 with TRBJ2-2; 9 nucleotides match TRBD2. V lost 2 bases to trimming and J lost 0 bases; unmatched junction nucleotides: 2. CDR3 length: 16 residues. Germline CDR1 reads SGHRS; CDR2 reads YFSETQ. CDR3 residues: CASSFSSGTNTGELFF. The CDR3 coding sequence is TGCGCCAGCAGCTTCTCTAGCGGGACGAACACCGGGGAGCTGTTTTTT. The full variable domain, in which reference TRBV5-1 and TRBJ2-2 provide the parts outside the CDR3, is KAGVTQTPRYLIKTRGQQVTLSCSPISGHRSVSWYQQTPGQGLQFLFEYFSETQRNKGNFPGRFSGRQFSNSRSEMNVSTLELGDSALYLCASSFSSGTNTGELFFGEGSRLTVL.

This clonotype has more than one count but fewer than ten. The V and J genes are TRBV13 and TRBJ2-3; 11 positions match TRBD2. The ends lost 4 bases at V and 5 bases at J; junction bases unmatched: 5. In germline, CDR1 is PRHDT, CDR2 FYEKMQ (reference sequence). This CDR3 has 15 amino acids. The CDR3 here is CASSSYLAGGDTQYF. CDR3 sequence (DNA): TGTGCCAGCAGCTCGTATCTAGCGGGGGGAGATACGCAGTATTTT.

The chain uses TRBV5-1 and TRBJ2-7; D is ambiguous. The V end was cut by 4 bases, the J end by 5 bases, with 13 bases between. The CDR3 is made up of 13 amino acids. CDR1 is SGHRS, CDR2 YFSETQ, per germline. For the CDR3, the DNA is TGCGCCAGCAGCCAAGGCGACGCGGACGAGCAGTACTTC. Encoded protein: CASSQGDADEQYF.

This clonotype was counted a few times. The chain has TRBV29-1 and TRBJ2-5, with TRBD2 identical over 14 bases. The J call is in doubt because the DNA end fits TRBJ2-7 better. This CDR3 region has 15 residues. Germline loops: CDR1 SQVTM, CDR2 ANQGSEA. CDR3 DNA sequence: TGCAGCGTTACCGGGACTAGCGGGAGAGTCTACGAGCAGTACTTC. Translated: CSVTGTSGRVYEQYF.

This clonotype turned up a few times. V usage is TRBV6-5 and J usage is TRBJ2-7; D possibly corresponds to TRBD2 (5 bases). Germline CDR1 MNHEY, CDR2 SVGAGI. The length of the CDR3 is 17 residues. Trimming stripped 2 bases from V and 1 base from J, with 18 bases between. The CDR3 coding sequence is TGTGCCAGCAGTTACCCGATGGCCCAACGGGATTCCTACGAGCAGTACTTC. Translating gives CASSYPMAQRDSYEQYF.

This chain links TRBV29-1 with TRBJ2-6; TRBD1 aligns across 10 bases. The CDR3 contains 16 residues. The V and J ends lost 4 bases and 2 bases, in that order; junction bases with no gene match: 5. Germline V gene sequence: CDR1 SQVTM, CDR2 ANQGSEA. The CDR3 DNA is TGCAGCGTTGCGGGACAGGGGCCAACTGGGGCCAACGTCCTGACTTTC. Its protein is CSVAGQGPTGANVLTF.

V usage is TRBV10-3 and J usage is TRBJ2-5; D is perhaps TRBD1 (6 bases). CDR1 ENHRY and CDR2 SYGVKD come from the germline V gene. This CDR3 is 16 amino acids long. The V end was cut by 5 bases, the J end by 5 bases, with 21 bases between. CDR3 in amino acids: CAISSPGHTWGETQYF. CDR3 nucleotide sequence: TGTGCCATCAGTTCACCGGGACACACTTGGGGGGAGACCCAGTACTTC.

The chain uses TRBV9 and TRBJ2-3, with D perhaps matching TRBD1 or TRBD2 (5 bases each). Per the germline V gene, CDR1 is SGDLS and CDR2 is YYNGEE. The CDR3 is made up of 15 amino acids. With 0 bases removed from V and 1 base from J, the gap between germline ends came to 9 bases. The CDR3: CASSVDGTGTDTQYF. The CDR3, as DNA: TGTGCCAGCAGCGTAGACGGGACCGGCACAGATACGCAGTATTTT. The full variable domain, in which reference TRBV9 and TRBJ2-3 provide the parts outside the CDR3, is DSGVTQTPKHLITATGQRVTLRCSPRSGDLSVYWYQQSLDQGLQFLIQYYNGEERAKGNILERFSAQQFPDLHSELNLSSLELGDSALYFCASSVDGTGTDTQYFGPGTRLTVL.

The chain uses TRBV5-1 and TRBJ2-5; D gene uncertain. Trimming removed 4 bases from V and 12 bases from J, with 19 bases in between. Germline loops: CDR1 SGHRS, CDR2 YFSETQ. CDR3 length: 13 amino acids. DNA for the CDR3: TGCGCCAGCAGCCCCGAATCTGAGGAGTTGAAGTACTTC. The encoded protein is CASSPESEELKYF.

The chain combines TRBV27 with TRBJ2-1; D is unclear. The germline V gene has CDR1 MNHEY and CDR2 SMNVEV (reference sequence). The V end lost 2 bases, the J end lost 2 bases, and 7 bases lay between the germline ends. This CDR3 contains 14 residues. The CDR3 is CASSLTLPYNEQFF. The CDR3 DNA is TGTGCCAGCAGTTTAACCCTACCCTACAATGAGCAGTTCTTC.

This clonotype was seen a handful of times. The chain uses TRBV14 and TRBJ2-2; D not resolved. The germline CDR1 and CDR2 sequences are SGHDN and FVKESK. V lost 1 base, J lost 4 bases, and 10 bases lay in between. There are 15 residues in the CDR3. The CDR3 DNA is TGTGCCAGCAGCCAAGTCGGGCAGGCCACCGGGGAGCTGTTTTTT. Translated, it gives CASSQVGQATGELFF.

V and J are TRBV7-9 and TRBJ1-1; D remains ambiguous. CDR1 is SEHNR and CDR2 is FQNEAQ in the germline V gene (reference sequence). Trimming left V 10 bases short and J 2 bases short, with 17 bases between. This CDR3 comprises 14 residues. Here the CDR3 reads CATSQVLRNTEAFF. The CDR3 DNA reads TGTGCCACATCGCAGGTTCTGAGAAACACTGAAGCTTTCTTT.

The V and J genes are TRBV29-1 and TRBJ2-3, with D possibly matching TRBD1 (6 bases). V was cut by 8 bases and J by 0 bases, with 12 bases left in between. The CDR3 has 13 amino acids. Germline CDR1 and CDR2: SQVTM and ANQGSEA. The CDR3 is CSFYRASTDTQYF. CDR3 DNA: TGCAGCTTTTACAGGGCTAGCACAGATACGCAGTATTTT.

Details on this clonotype: A read error may be the cause here, since a much bigger clone is one base away. This chain joins TRBV2 and TRBJ1-2; the D is unclear. The CDR3 has 14 amino acids. Germline-derived CDR1 and CDR2 are SNHLY and FYNNEI. CDR3 in amino acids: CASGDQNANYGYTF. In DNA form, the CDR3 reads TGTGCCAGCGGTGACCAGAACGCTAACTATGGCTACACCTTC.

The gene calls are TRBV13 and TRBJ2-5, with 11 bases identical to TRBD1. With the DNA end fitting TRBJ2-7 better, the J assignment may be wrong. Germline CDR1 reads PRHDT; CDR2 reads FYEKMQ (reference sequence). The CDR3 is 17 amino acids. The DNA for the CDR3 is TGTGCCAGCAGCTATCGAGGAGATCTCGGACAGGGGGCCGAGCAGTACTTC. Its translation: CASSYRGDLGQGAEQYF.